One T cell receptor (beta chain) is described in this entry. This sample is part of a study of blood T cell repertoires in COVID-19. The CDR3 is 13 residues long. V gave up 5 bases and J gave up 8 bases, with 13 bases separating them. CDR1 and CDR2 from the germline V gene are MDHEN and SYDVKM. Authors' data handling: From reference gene primer amplification, estimates of nucleated cell counts were derived. Sequencing used immunoSEQ multiplex PCR; TCRdb keeps in-frame clones, though not all of them. The V and J calls and clone size were taken over from that table, and D and trimming were inferred from the DNA. The data hold about 82,000 clones, with approximately 80% observed a single time.

The chain has TRBV28 and TRBJ2-1, with unresolved D. This receptor was obtained from a man of 80 years or more with active or convalescent COVID-19. The sequenced sample consisted of peripheral blood. The DNA for the CDR3 is TGTGCCAGCAGTCCTCCGGGTACGGATGAGCAGTTCTTC. Protein: CASSPPGTDEQFF.